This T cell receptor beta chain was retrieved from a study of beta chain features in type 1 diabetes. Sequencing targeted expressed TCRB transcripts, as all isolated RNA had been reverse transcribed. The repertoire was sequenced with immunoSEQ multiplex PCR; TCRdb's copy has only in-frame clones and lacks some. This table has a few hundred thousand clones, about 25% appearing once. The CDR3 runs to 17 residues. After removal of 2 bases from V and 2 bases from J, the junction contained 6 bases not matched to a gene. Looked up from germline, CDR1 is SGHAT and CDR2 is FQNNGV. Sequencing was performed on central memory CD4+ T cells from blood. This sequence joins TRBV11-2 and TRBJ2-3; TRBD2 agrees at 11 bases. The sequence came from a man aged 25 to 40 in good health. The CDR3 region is CASSLLTSGSLTDTQYF. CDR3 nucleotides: TGTGCCAGCAGCTTACTCACTAGCGGGAGCCTCACAGATACGCAGTATTTT.